This entry features one T cell receptor beta chain sequence. Antigen unknown. V lost 4 bases and J lost 8, with 15 bases in between. The CDR3 consists of 14 residues. The germline CDR1 and CDR2 sequences are MGHRA and YSYEKL. Via MiXCR, TCRdb re-called the 5' RACE reads, giving one row per CDR3 protein. The sample has 320,000 or so distinct CDR3 sequences; 7% to 9% are singletons. This specimen comes from a study of T cells after yellow fever vaccination. As for the study in general: Low-cell-number fractions were prepared with SMART-Seq v4 Ultra Low Input.

Whole-study findings and limits: In post-booster samples, most primary-vaccination clones reappeared (about 95% CD4, 70% to 90% CD8).

This specimen was PBMCs, taken more than 35 days after the first yellow fever vaccination. The TCR originated in a young man who received the YFV17D yellow fever vaccine. The V and J genes are TRBV4-1 and TRBJ1-5, with a tentative D call TRBD1 (6 bases). The CDR3 here is CASSPLDRREPQHF. The DNA of the CDR3 is TGCGCCAGCAGCCCCCTAGACAGGAGGGAGCCCCAGCATTTT.